Below, one T cell receptor (beta chain) is given with its context. As processed by the authors: Nucleated cell counts were estimated from reference gene primer amplification. Clones were sequenced by immunoSEQ multiplex PCR, and TCRdb holds only the in-frame ones, with some missing. V, J and clone size were drawn from that table, and D and trimming were deduced from the DNA. The sample consists of about 210,000 clones, about four fifths of them appearing once. These data belong to a study of blood T cell repertoires in COVID-19. Study-level information: Some COVID-19 samples were acute and others convalescent; all came from the United States, Italy and Spain.

This CDR3 is 15 amino acids long. J lost 6 bases, V lost 5 bases, and 12 bases had no gene match. Germline V gene data show CDR1 as MNHEY and CDR2 as SMNVEV (reference sequence). This receptor was obtained from a woman in her thirties or forties with active or convalescent COVID-19. Input material: peripheral blood. The rearrangement joins TRBV27 to TRBJ1-2; TRBD1 aligns across 7 bases. CDR3 sequence: CASSPTLGRGNGYTF. CDR3 DNA sequence: TGTGCCAGCAGTCCCACCCTGGGCAGGGGGAATGGCTACACCTTC.